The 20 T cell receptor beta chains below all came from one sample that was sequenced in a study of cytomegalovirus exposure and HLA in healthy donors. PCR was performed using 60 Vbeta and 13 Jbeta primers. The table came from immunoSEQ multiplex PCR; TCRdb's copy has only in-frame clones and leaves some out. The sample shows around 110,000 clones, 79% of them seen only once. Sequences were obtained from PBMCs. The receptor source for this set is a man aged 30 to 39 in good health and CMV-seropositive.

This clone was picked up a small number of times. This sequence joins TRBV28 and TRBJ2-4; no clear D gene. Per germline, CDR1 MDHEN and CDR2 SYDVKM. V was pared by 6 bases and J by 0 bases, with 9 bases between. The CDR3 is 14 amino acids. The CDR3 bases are TGTGCCAGCAGAAAGAGACTAGCCAAAAACATTCAGTACTTC. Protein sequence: CASRKRLAKNIQYF.

This CDR3 reads CAISEIGRGIYGYTF. The CDR3 DNA reads as TGTGCCATCAGTGAGATCGGCAGGGGAATATATGGCTACACCTTC. The chain is built from TRBV10-3 and TRBJ1-2; possibly TRBD1 for D (6 bases). The CDR3 runs 15 residues. Trimming stripped 2 bases from V and 5 bases from J, with 15 bases between. CDR1 ENHRY and CDR2 SYGVKD come from the germline V gene.

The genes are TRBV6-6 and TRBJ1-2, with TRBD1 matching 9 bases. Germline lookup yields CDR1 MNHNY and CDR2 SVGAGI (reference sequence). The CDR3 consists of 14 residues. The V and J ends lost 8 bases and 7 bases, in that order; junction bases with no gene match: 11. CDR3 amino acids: CASRDRAFRGGYTF. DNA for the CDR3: TGTGCCAGCCGGGACAGGGCTTTTAGGGGTGGCTACACCTTC.

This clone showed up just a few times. The CDR3 spells CASSLMDVRGETQYF. The CDR3 DNA reads TGTGCCAGCAGCCTGATGGATGTGAGGGGGGAGACCCAGTACTTC. This chain uses TRBV6-1 with TRBJ2-5, with D tentatively TRBD1 (6 bases). The V gene lost 6 bases and the J gene lost 5 bases, with 19 bases spanning the gap. The germline CDR1 and CDR2 sequences are MNHNS and SASEGT. The CDR3 contains 15 residues.

The CDR3, as DNA: TGCGCCAGCAGCCAGGATTTGACTTTGGCAGGAAGAGGGACTGAAGCTTTCTTT. Its translation: CASSQDLTLAGRGTEAFF. The genes are TRBV4-3 and TRBJ1-1; no clear D gene. This CDR3 is built from 18 residues. V was clipped by 3 bases and J by 5 bases, with 25 bases between them. CDR1 and CDR2 from the germline V gene are LGHNA and YSLEER.

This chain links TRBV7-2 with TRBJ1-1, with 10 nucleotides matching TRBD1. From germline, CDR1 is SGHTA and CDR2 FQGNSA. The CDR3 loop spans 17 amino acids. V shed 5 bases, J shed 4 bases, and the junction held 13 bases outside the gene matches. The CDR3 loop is CASSGDRGLTNPTEAFF. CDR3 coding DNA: TGTGCCAGCAGCGGGGACAGGGGACTAACGAACCCCACTGAAGCTTTCTTT.

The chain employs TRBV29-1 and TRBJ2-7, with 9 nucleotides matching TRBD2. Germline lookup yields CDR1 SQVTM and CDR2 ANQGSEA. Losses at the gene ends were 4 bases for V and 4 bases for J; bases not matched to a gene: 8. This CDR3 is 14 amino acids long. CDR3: CSVVLAGFVYEQYF. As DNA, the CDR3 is TGCAGCGTTGTTCTAGCGGGATTTGTATACGAGCAGTACTTC.

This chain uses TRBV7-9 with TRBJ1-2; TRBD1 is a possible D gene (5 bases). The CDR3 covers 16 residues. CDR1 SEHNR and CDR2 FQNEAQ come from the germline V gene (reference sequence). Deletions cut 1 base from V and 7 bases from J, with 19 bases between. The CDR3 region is CASSLGPGQNGGGYTF. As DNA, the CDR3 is TGTGCCAGCAGCTTAGGCCCTGGACAAAACGGGGGTGGCTACACCTTC.

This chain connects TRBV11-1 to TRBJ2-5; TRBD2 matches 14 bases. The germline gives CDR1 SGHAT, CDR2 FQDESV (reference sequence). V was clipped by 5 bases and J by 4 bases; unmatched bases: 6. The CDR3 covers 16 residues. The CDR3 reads CASSARLAGGGETQYF. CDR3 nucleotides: TGTGCCAGCAGCGCCCGACTAGCGGGGGGGGGAGAGACCCAGTACTTC.

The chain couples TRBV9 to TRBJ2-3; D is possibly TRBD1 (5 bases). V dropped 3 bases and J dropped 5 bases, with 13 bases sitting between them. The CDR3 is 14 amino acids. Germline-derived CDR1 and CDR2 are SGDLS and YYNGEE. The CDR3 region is CASSAYGRGDTQYF. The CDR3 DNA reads TGTGCCAGCAGCGCATATGGAAGGGGAGATACGCAGTATTTT.

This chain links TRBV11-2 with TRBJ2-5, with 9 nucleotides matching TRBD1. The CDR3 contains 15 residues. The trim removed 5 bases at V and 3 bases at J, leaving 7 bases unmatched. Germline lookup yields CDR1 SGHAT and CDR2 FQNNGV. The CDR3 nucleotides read TGTGCCAGCAGCCGAGGACAGGGGCTGGAAGAGACCCAGTACTTC. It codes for CASSRGQGLEETQYF.

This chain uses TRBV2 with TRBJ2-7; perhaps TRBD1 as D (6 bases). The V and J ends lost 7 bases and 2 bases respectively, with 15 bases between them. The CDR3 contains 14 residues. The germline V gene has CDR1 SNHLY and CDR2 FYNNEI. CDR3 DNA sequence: TGTGCCAGCAACCTAATGGGACACACCTACGAGCAGTACTTC. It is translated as CASNLMGHTYEQYF.

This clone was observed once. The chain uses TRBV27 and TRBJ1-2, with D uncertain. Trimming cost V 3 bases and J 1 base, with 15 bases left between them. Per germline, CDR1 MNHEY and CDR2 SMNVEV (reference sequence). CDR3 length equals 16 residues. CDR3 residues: CASSLSTQIFNYGYTF. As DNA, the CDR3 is TGTGCCAGCAGTTTGTCGACACAGATCTTTAACTATGGCTACACCTTC.

The CDR3 DNA follows: TGTGCCAGCAGCTTGGGGGGTACCGGGGAGCTGTTTTTT. Translating gives CASSLGGTGELFF. V is TRBV7-9 and J is TRBJ2-2; the D gene is possibly TRBD2 (6 bases). Germline assignment: CDR1 SEHNR and CDR2 FQNEAQ (reference sequence). Trimming pared 3 bases from V and 5 bases from J, leaving 7 bases between. The length of the CDR3 is 13 residues.

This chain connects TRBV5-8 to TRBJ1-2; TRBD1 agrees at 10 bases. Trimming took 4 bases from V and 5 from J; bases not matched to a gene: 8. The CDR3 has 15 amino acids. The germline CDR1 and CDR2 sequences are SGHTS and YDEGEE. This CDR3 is CASSPKTGGNYGYTF. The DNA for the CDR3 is TGTGCCAGCAGCCCCAAGACAGGGGGCAATTATGGCTACACCTTC.

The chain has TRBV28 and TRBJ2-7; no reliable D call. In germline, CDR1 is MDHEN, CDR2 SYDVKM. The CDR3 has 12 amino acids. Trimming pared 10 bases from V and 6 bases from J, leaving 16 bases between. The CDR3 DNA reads TGTGCCACCCTCAGTTTCGCCCGCGAGCAGTACTTC. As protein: CATLSFAREQYF.

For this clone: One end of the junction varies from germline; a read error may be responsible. This chain's CDR3 is CASTLQARNNMGYTF. The CDR3, as DNA: TGTGCCAGCACCTTACAGGCCAGAAATAATATGGGCTACACCTTC. The rearrangement links TRBV13 to TRBJ1-2; perhaps TRBD1 as D (5 bases). Per the germline V gene, CDR1 is PRHDT and CDR2 is FYEKMQ (reference sequence). The CDR3 loop spans 15 amino acids.

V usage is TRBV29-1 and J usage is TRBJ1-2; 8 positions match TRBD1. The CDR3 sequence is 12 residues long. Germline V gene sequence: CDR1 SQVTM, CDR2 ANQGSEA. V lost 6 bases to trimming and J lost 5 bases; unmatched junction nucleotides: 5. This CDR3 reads CSVTGAGYGYTF. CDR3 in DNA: TGCAGCGTGACAGGGGCCGGGTATGGCTACACCTTC. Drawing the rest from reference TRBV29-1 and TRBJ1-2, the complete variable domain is SAVISQKPSRDICQRGTSLTIQCQVDSQVTMMFWYRQQPGQSLTLIATANQGSEATYESGFVIDKFPISRPNLTFSTLTVSNMSPEDSSIYLCSVTGAGYGYTFGSGTRLTVV.

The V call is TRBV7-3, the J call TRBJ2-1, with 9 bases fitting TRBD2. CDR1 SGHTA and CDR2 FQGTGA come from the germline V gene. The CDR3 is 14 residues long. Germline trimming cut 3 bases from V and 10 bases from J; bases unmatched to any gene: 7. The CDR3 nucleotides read TGTGCCAGCAGCTTTAGCGGGAGTTCGCGCGAGCAGTTCTTC. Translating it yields CASSFSGSSREQFF.

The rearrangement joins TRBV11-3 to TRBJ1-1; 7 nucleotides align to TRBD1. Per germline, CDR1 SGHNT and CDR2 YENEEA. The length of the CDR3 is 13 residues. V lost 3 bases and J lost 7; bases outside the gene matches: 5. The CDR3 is CASSFGQANEAFF. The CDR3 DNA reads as TGTGCCAGCAGCTTCGGACAGGCCAATGAAGCTTTCTTT.